This T cell receptor (beta chain) was retrieved from a study of T cell responses to AZD1222 COVID-19 vaccine. Whole-study results and caveats: Dominant CD4 TCR responses targeted spike regions 160-218 and 743-854.

Some clones are missing from TCRdb's copy, which holds only in-frame ones; the method was immunoSEQ multiplex PCR. The table has 65,000 to 95,000 clones, roughly 84% seen once; the top ten hold about 13%. With respect to this clone: Its target is unknown.

This CDR3 contains 15 residues. V was shortened by 1 base and J by 2 bases, with 11 bases between the two germline ends. Germline V gene lookup returns CDR1 SGHVS and CDR2 FQNEAQ. The rearrangement joins TRBV7-8 to TRBJ1-1; D may be TRBD1 (6 bases). This material consisted of peripheral blood, taken on day 0 of AZD1222 vaccination. This receptor was obtained from an adult in good health. Here the CDR3 reads CASSLVSGGNTEAFF. The DNA for the CDR3 is TGTGCCAGCAGCTTAGTTTCTGGGGGCAACACTGAAGCTTTCTTT.